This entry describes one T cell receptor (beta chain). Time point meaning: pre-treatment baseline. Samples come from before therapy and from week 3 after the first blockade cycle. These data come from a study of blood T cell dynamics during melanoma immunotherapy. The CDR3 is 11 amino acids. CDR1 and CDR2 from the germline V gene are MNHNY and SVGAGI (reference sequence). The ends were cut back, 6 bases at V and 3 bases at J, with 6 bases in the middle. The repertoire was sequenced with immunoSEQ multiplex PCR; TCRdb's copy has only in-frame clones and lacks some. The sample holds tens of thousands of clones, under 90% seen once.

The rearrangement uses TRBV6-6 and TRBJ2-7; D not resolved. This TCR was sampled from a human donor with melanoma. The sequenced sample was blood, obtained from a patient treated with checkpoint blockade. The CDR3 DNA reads TGTGCCAGCAGGGTACTCTACGAGCAGTACTTC. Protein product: CASRVLYEQYF.